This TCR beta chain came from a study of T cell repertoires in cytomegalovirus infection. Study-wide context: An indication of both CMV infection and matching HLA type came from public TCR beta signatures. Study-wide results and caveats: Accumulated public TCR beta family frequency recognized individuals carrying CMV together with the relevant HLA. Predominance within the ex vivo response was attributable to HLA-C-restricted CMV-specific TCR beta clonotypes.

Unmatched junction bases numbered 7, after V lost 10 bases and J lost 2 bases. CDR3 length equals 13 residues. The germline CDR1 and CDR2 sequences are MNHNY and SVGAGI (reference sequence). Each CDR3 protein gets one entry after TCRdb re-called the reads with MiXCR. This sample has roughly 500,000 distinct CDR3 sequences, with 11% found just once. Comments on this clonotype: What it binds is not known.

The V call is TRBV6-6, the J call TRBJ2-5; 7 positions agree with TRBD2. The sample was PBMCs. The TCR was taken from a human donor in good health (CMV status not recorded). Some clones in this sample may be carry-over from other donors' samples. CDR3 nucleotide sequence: TGTGCCACCCGAAAGCGGGAACAAGAGACCCAGTACTTC. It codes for CATRKREQETQYF.